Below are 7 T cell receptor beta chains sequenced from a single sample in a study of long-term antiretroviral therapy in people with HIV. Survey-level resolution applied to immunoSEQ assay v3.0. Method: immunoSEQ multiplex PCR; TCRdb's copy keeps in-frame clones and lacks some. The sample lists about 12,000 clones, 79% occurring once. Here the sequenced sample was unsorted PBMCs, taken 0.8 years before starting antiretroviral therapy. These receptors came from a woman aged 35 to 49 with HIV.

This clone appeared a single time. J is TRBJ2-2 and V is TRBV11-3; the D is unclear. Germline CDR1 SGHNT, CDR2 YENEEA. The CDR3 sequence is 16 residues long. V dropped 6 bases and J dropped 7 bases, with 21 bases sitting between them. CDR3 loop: CASSFTDLKQDGELFF. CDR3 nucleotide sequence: TGTGCCAGCAGTTTCACCGACTTGAAACAAGACGGGGAGCTGTTTTTT. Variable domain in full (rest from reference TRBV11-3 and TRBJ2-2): EAGVVQSPRYKIIEKKQPVAFWCNPISGHNTLYWYLQNLGQGPELLIRYENEEAVDDSQLPKDRFSAERLKGVDSTLKIQPAELGDSAVYLCASSFTDLKQDGELFFGEGSRLTVL.

The CDR3 sequence is CASSSGRTPYEQYF. DNA for the CDR3: TGTGCCAGCAGCAGCGGGAGGACACCGTACGAGCAGTACTTC. V and J are TRBV7-9 and TRBJ2-7; 9 nucleotides match TRBD2. The ends lost 5 bases at V and 4 bases at J; junction bases unmatched: 6. This CDR3 comprises 14 residues. The germline V gene has CDR1 SEHNR and CDR2 FQNEAQ (reference sequence).

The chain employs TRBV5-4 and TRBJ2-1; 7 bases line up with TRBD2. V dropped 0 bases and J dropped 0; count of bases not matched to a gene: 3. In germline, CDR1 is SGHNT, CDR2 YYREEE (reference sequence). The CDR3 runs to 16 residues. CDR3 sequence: CASSLGGGSSYNEQFF. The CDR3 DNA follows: TGTGCCAGCAGCTTGGGGGGCGGGAGCTCCTACAATGAGCAGTTCTTC.

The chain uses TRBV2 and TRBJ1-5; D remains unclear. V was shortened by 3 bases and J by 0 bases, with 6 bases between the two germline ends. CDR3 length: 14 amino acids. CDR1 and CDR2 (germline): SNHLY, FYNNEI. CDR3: CASSEGYSNQPQHF. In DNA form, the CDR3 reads TGTGCCAGCAGTGAGGGTTATAGCAATCAGCCCCAGCATTTT.

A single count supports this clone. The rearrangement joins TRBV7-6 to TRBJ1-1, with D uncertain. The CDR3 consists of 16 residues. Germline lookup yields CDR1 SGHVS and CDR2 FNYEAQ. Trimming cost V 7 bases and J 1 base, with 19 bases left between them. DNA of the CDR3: TGTGCCAGCACCTCACTGACCTCATCGCCGAACACTGAAGCTTTCTTT. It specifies CASTSLTSSPNTEAFF.

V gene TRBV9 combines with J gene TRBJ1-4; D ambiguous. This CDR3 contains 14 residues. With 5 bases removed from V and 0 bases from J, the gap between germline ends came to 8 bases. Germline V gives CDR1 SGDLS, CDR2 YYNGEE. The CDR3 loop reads CASSRTPTNEKLFF. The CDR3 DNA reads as TGTGCCAGCAGTCGTACACCAACTAATGAAAAACTGTTTTTT. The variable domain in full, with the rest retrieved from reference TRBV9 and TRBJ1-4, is DSGVTQTPKHLITATGQRVTLRCSPRSGDLSVYWYQQSLDQGLQFLIQYYNGEERAKGNILERFSAQQFPDLHSELNLSSLELGDSALYFCASSRTPTNEKLFFGSGTQLSVL.

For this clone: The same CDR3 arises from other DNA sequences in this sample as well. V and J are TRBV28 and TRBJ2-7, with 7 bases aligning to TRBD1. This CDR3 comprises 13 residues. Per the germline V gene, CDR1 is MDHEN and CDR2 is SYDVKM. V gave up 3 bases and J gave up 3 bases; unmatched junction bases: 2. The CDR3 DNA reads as TGTGCCAGCAGTTTTGGACAGGACTACGAGCAGTACTTC. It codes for CASSFGQDYEQYF.